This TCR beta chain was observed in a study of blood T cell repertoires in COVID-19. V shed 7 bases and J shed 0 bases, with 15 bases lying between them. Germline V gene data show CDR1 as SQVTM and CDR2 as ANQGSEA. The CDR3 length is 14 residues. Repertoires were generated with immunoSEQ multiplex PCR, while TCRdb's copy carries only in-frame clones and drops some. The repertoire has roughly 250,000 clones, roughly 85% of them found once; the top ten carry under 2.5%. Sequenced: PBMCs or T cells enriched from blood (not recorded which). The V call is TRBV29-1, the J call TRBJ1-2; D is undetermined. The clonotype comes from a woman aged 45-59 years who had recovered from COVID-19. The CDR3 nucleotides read TGCAGCGCCCCTGCCGGAGGAACTAACTATGGCTACACCTTC. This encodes CSAPAGGTNYGYTF.